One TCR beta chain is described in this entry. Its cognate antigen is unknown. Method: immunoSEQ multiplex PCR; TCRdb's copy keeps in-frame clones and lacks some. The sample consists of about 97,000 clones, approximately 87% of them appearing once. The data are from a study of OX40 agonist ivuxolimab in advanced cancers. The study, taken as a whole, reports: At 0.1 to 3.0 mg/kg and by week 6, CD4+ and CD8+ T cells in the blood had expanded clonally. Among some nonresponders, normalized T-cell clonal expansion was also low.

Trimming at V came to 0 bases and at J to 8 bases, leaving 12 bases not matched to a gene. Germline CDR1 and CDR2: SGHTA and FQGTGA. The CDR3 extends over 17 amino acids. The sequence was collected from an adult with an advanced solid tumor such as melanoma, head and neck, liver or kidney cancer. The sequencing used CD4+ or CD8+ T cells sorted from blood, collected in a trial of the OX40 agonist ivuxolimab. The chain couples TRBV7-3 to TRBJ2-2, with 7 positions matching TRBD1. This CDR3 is CASSLTLAKGAAGELFF. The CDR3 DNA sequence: TGTGCCAGCAGCTTAACGTTGGCTAAGGGGGCTGCAGGGGAGCTGTTTTTT.